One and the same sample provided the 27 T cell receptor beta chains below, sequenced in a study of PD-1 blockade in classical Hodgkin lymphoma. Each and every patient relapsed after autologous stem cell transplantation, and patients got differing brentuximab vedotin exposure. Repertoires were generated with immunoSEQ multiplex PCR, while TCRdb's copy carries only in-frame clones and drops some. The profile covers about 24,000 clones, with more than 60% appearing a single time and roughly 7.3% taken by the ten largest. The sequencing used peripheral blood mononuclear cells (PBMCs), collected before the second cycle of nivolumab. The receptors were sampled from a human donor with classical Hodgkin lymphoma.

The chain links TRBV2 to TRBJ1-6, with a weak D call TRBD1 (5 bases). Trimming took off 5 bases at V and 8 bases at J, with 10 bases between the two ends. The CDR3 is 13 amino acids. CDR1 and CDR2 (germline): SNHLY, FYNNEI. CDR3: CASSRGVDSPLHF. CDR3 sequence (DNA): TGTGCCAGCAGTCGGGGGGTAGATTCACCCCTCCACTTT.

Here the CDR3 reads CASSEQGYHYEQYF. The DNA for the CDR3 is TGTGCCAGCAGTGAACAGGGATATCACTACGAGCAGTACTTC. The V gene is TRBV6-1, the J gene TRBJ2-7; the D gene is possibly TRBD1 (5 bases). V lost 2 bases and J lost 3, with 11 bases in between. Per the germline V gene, CDR1 is MNHNS and CDR2 is SASEGT. This CDR3 has 14 residues.

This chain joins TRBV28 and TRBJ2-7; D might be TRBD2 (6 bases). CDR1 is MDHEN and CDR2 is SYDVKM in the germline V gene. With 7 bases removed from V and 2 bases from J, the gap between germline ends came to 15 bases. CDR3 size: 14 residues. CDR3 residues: CASTRGSFPYEQYF. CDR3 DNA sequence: TGTGCCAGCACCCGGGGGAGTTTTCCCTACGAGCAGTACTTC. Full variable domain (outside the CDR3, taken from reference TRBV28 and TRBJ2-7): DVKVTQSSRYLVKRTGEKVFLECVQDMDHENMFWYRQDPGLGLRLIYFSYDVKMKEKGDIPEGYSVSREKKERFSLILESASTNQTSMYLCASTRGSFPYEQYFGPGTRLTVT.

This CDR3 is CSVLTLSTGRDELFF. The CDR3 bases are TGCAGCGTACTCACCCTATCGACAGGCAGGGACGAACTGTTTTTT. J is TRBJ1-4 and V is TRBV29-1; tentatively, D is TRBD1 (6 bases). Per germline, CDR1 SQVTM and CDR2 ANQGSEA. V lost 6 bases and J 12 bases, leaving 26 bases between the germline ends. This CDR3 contains 15 residues.

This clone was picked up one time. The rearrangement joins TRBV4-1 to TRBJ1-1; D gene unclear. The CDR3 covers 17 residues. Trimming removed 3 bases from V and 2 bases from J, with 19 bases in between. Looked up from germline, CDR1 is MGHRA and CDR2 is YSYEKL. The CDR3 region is CASSHPTRLRVNTEAFF. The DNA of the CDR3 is TGCGCCAGCAGCCACCCCACGAGGTTGAGGGTCAACACTGAAGCTTTCTTT.

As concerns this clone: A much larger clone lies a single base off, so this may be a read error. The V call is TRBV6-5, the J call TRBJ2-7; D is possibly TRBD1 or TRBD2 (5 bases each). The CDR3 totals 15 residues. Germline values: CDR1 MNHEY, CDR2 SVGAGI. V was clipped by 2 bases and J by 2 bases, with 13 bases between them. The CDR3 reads CASSYAPGRPYEQYF. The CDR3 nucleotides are TGTGCCAGCAGTTACGCCCCGGGACGGCCCTACGAGCAGTACTTC.

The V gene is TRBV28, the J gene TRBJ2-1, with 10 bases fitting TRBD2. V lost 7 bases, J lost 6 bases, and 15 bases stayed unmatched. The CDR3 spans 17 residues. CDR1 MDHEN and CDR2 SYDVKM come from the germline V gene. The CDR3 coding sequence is TGTGCCAGCATTCCTTCGGTAGGCACTAGCGGGATCAATGAGCAGTTCTTC. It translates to CASIPSVGTSGINEQFF.

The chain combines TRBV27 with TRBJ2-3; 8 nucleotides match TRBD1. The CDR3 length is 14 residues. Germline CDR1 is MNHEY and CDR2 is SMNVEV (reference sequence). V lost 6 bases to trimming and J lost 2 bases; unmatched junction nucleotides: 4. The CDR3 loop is CASSRDRTTDTQYF. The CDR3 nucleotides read TGTGCCAGCAGCAGGGACAGGACCACAGATACGCAGTATTTT.

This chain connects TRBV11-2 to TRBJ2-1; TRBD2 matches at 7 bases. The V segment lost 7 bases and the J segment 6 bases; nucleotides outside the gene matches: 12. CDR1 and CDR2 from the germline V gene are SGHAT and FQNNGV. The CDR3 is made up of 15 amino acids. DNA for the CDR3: TGTGCCAGCACAGAACGGGAGGACCCCTCCAATGAGCAGTTCTTC. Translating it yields CASTEREDPSNEQFF.

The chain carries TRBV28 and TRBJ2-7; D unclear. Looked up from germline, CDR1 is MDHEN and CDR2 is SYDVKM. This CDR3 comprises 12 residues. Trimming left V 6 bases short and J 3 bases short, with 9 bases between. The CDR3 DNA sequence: TGTGCCAGCAGGGACCGTGGCTACGAGCAGTACTTC. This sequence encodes CASRDRGYEQYF.

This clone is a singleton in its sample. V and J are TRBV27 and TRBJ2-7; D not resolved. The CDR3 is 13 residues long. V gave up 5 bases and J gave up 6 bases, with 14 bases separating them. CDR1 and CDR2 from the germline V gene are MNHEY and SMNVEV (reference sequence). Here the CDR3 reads CASSRWTLSEQYF. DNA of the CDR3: TGTGCCAGCAGTCGCTGGACCCTAAGCGAGCAGTACTTC.

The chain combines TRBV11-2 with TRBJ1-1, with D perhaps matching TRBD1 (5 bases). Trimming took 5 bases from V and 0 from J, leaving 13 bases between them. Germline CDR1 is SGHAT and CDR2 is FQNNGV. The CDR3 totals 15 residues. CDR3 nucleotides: TGTGCCAGCAGCCTGTTCAGGGCCATGAACACTGAAGCTTTCTTT. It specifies CASSLFRAMNTEAFF.

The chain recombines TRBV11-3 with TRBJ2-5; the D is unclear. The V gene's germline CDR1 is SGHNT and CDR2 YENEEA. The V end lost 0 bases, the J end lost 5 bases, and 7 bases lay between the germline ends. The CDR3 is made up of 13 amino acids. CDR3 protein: CASSLDRVETQYF. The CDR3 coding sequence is TGTGCCAGCAGCTTAGATCGGGTGGAGACCCAGTACTTC.

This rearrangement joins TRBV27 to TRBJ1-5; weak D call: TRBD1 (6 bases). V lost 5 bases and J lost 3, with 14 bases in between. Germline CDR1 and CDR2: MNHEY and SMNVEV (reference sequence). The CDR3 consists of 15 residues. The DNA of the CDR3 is TGTGCCAGCAGTCAAGACAGGTTCCACAATCAGCCCCAGCATTTT. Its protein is CASSQDRFHNQPQHF.

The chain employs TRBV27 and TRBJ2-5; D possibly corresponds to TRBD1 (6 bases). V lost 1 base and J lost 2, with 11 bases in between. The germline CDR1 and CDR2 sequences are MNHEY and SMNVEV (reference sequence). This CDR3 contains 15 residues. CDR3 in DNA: TGTGCCAGCAGTTTATTGGGACACATTCAAGAGACCCAGTACTTC. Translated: CASSLLGHIQETQYF.

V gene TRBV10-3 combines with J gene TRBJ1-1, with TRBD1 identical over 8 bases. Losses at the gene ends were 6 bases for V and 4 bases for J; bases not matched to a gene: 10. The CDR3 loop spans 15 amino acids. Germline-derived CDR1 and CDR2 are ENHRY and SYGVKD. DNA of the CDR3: TGTGCCATCAGCCCGCGGACAGGGAAGGGCACTGAAGCTTTCTTT. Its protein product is CAISPRTGKGTEAFF.

This CDR3 is CARRIRDNNYGYTF. The CDR3 coding sequence is TGTGCCCGCAGAATCCGGGACAATAACTATGGCTACACCTTC. V is TRBV21-1 and J is TRBJ1-2; the tabulated D call, TRBD1, remains unverified against the DNA. TRBV21-1 is classified as a pseudogene. The CDR3 consists of 14 residues.

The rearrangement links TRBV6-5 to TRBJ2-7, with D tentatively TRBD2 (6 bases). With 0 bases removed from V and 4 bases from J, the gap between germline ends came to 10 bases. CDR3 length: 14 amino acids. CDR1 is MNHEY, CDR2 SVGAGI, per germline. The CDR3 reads CASSYSGLVYEQYF. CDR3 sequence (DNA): TGTGCCAGCAGTTACTCGGGACTGGTATACGAGCAGTACTTC.

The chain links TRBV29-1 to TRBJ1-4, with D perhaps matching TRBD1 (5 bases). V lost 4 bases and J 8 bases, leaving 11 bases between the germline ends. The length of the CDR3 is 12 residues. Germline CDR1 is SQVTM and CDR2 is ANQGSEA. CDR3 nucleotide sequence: TGCAGCGTTGGAGGGGCCGACGAAAAACTGTTTTTT. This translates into CSVGGADEKLFF.

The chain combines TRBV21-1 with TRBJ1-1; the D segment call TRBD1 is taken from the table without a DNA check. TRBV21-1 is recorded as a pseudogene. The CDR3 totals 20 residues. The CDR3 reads CASSKKERGRGHCVNTEAFF. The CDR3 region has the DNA TGTGCCAGCAGCAAAAAGGAAAGGGGCAGGGGGCATTGTGTGAACACTGAAGCTTTCTTT.

CDR3 in DNA: TGCGCCAGCAGCCAAAGGGACAGGGGGAGCTATGGCTACACCTTC. Protein: CASSQRDRGSYGYTF. The rearrangement uses TRBV4-1 and TRBJ1-2, with TRBD1 identical over 11 bases. The CDR3 is 15 residues long. Germline V gene lookup returns CDR1 MGHRA and CDR2 YSYEKL. V was clipped by 2 bases and J by 4 bases; unmatched bases: 3.

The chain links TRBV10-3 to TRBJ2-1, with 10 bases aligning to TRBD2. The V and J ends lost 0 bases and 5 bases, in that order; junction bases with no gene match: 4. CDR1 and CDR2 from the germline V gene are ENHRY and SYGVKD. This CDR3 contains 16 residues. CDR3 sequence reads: CAISESLAGPDNEQFF. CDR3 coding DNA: TGTGCCATCAGTGAGTCACTAGCGGGACCAGACAATGAGCAGTTCTTC.

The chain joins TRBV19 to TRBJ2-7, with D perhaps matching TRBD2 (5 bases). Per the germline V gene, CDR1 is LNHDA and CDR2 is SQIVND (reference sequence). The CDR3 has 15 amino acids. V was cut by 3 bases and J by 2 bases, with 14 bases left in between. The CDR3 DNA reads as TGTGCCAGTAGTATGGTGGAGGTTTCCACCTACGAGCAGTACTTC. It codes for CASSMVEVSTYEQYF.

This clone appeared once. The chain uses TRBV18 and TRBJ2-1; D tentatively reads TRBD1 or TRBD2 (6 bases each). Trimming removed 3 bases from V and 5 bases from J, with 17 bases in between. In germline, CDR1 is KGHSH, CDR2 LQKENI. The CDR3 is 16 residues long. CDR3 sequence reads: CASSPTSGAGHNEQFF. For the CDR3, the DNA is TGTGCCAGCTCACCGACGTCGGGGGCGGGTCACAATGAGCAGTTCTTC.

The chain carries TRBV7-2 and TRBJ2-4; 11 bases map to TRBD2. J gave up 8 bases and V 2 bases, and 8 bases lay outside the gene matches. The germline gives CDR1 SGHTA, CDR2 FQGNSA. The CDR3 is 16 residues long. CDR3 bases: TGTGCCAGCAGCTTAAGCCTAGCGGGAGGTCTGGACATTCAGTACTTC. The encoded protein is CASSLSLAGGLDIQYF.

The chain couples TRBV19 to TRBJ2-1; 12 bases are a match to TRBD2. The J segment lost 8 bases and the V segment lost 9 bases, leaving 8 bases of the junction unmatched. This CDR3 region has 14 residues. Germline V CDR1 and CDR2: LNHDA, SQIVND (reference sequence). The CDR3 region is CASQTSGRRHEQFF. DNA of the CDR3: TGTGCCAGCCAGACTAGCGGGAGAAGGCATGAGCAGTTCTTC.

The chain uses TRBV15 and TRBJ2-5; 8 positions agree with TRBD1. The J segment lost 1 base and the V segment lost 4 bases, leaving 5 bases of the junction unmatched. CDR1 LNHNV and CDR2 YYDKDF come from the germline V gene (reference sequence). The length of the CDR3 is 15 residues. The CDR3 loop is CATSKPGGAQETQYF. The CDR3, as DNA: TGTGCCACCAGCAAACCAGGGGGCGCCCAAGAGACCCAGTACTTC.